This T cell receptor beta chain is from a study of control samples from healthy donors and cancer patients. The CDR3 runs to 15 residues. The germline V gene encodes CDR1 SGHRS and CDR2 YFSETQ. The junction had 7 bases not matched to a gene; V was cut back by 1 base and J by 5 bases. TCRdb's table, derived via immunoSEQ multiplex PCR, lists solely in-frame clones and lacks some. Here the sample spans hundreds of thousands of clones, around 90% being singletons. This TCR was recovered from a man aged 40-49 years with head and neck cancer. Sequenced input: PBMCs. This chain uses TRBV5-1 with TRBJ2-7; 9 nucleotides line up with TRBD1. The CDR3 DNA reads as TGCGCCAGCAGCTTGACAGGGACAGGGAGTAACGAGCAGTACTTC. This sequence encodes CASSLTGTGSNEQYF.